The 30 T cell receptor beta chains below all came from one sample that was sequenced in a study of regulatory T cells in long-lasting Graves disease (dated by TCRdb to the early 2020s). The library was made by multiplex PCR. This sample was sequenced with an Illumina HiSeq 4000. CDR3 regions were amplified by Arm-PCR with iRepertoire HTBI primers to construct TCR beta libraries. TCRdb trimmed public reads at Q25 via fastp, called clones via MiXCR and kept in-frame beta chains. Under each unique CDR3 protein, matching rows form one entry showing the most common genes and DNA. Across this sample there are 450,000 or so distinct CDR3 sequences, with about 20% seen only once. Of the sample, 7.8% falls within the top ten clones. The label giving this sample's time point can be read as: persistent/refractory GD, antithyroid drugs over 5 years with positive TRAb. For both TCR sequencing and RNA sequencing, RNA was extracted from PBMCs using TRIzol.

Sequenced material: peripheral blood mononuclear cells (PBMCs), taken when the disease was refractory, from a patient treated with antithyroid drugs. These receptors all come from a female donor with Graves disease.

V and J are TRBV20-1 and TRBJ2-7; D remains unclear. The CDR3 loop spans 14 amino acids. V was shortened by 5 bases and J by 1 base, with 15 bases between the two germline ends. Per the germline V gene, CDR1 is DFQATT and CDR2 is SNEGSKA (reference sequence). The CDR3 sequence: CSAYRAPASYEQYF. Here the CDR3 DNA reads TGCAGTGCTTACCGGGCGCCGGCTTCCTACGAGCAGTACTTC.

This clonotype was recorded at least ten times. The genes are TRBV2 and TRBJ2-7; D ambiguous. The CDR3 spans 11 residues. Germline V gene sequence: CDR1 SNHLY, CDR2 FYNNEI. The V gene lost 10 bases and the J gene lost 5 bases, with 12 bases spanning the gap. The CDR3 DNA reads TGTGCCACCACCTTGGGCCACGAGCAGTACTTC. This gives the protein CATTLGHEQYF. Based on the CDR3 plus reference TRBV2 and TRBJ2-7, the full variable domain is EPEVTQTPSHQVTQMGQEVILRCVPISNHLYFYWYRQILGQKVEFLVSFYNNEISEKSEIFDDQFSVERPDGSNFTLKIRSTKLEDSAMYFCATTLGHEQYFGPGTRLTVT.

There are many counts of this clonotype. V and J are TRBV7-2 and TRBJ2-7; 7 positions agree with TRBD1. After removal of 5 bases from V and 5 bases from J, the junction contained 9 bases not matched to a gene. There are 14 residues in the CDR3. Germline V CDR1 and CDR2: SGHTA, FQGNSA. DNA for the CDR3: TGTGCCAGCAGCATCCCCACAGGGGTCGACGAGCAGTACTTC. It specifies CASSIPTGVDEQYF.

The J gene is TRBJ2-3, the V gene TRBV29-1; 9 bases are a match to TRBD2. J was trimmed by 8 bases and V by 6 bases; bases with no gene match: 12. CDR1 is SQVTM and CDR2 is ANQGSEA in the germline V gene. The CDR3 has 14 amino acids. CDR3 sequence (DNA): TGCAGCGTCTCTAGCGGGACCTCCGCGGGTACGCAGTATTTT. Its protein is CSVSSGTSAGTQYF.

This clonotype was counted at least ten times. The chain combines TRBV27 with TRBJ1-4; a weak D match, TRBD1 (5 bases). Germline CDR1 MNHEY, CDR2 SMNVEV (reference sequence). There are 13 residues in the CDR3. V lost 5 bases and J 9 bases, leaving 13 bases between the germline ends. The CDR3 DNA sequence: TGTGCCAGCAGTCCGGGGACCTCCAAAAAACTGTTTTTT. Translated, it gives CASSPGTSKKLFF.

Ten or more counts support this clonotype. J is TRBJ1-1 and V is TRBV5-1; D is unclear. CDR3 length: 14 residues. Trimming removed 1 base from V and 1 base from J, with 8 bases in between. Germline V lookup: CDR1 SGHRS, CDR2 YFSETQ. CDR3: CASSLFGKNTEAFF. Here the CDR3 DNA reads TGCGCCAGCAGCTTGTTCGGAAAGAACACTGAAGCTTTCTTT.

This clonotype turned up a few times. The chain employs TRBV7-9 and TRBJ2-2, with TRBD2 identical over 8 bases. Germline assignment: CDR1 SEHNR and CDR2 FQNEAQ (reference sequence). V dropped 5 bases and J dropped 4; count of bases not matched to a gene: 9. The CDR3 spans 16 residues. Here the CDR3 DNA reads TGTGCCAGCAGCCGACCCAGCGGGAGCCCCACCGGGGAGCTGTTTTTT. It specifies CASSRPSGSPTGELFF.

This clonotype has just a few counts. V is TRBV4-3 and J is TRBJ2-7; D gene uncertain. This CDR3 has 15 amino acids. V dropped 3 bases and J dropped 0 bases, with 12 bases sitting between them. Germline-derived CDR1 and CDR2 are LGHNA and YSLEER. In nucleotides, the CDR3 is TGCGCCAGCAGCCAGGGGTGGCCTAGCTCCTACGAGCAGTACTTC. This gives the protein CASSQGWPSSYEQYF.

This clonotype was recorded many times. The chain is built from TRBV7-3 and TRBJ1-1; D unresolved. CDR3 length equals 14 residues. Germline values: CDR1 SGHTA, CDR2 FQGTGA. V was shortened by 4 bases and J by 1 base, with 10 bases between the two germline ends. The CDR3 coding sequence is TGTGCCAGCAGCTCCGGTCCTACGAACACTGAAGCTTTCTTT. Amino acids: CASSSGPTNTEAFF.

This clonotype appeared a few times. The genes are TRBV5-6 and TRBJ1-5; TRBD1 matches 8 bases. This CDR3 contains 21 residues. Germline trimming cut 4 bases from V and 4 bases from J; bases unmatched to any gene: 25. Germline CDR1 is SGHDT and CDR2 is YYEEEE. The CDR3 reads CASSQTGTGRRSSALNQPQHF. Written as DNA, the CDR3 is TGTGCCAGCAGCCAAACAGGGACAGGACGACGATCCTCAGCTTTGAATCAGCCCCAGCATTTT.

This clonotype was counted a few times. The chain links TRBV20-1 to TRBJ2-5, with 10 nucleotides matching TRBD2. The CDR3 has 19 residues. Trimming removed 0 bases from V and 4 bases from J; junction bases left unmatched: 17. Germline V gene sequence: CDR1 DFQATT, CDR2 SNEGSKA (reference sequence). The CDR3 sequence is CSARDLLAGVFWEIETQYF. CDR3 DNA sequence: TGCAGTGCTAGAGATTTGCTAGCGGGAGTATTTTGGGAAATAGAGACCCAGTACTTC.

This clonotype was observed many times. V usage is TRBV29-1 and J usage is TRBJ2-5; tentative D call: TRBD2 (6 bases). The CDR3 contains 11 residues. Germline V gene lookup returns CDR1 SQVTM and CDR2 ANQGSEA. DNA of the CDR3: TGCAGTGCTACCGGGAGAGAGACCCAGTACTTC. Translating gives CSATGRETQYF.

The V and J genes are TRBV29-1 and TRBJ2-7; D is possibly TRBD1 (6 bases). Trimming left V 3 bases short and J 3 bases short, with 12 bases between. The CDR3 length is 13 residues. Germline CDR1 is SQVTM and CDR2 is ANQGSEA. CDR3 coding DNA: TGCAGCGTTGAGGCAGGGGTCTTCTACGAGCAGTACTTC. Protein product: CSVEAGVFYEQYF.

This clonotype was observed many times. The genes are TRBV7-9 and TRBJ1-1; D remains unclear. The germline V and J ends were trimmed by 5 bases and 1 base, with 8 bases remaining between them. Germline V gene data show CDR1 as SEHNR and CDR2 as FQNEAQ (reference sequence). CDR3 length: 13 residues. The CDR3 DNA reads TGTGCCAGCAGCGCAGACGCGAACACTGAAGCTTTCTTT. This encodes CASSADANTEAFF.

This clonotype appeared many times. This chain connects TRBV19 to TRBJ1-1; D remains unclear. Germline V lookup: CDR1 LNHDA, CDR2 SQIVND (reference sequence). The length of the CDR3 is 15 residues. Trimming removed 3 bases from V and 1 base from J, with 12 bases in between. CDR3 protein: CASSMSGQGNTEAFF. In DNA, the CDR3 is TGTGCCAGTAGTATGTCGGGTCAAGGGAACACTGAAGCTTTCTTT. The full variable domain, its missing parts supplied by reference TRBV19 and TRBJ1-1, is DGGITQSPKYLFRKEGQNVTLSCEQNLNHDAMYWYRQDPGQGLRLIYYSQIVNDFQKGDIAEGYSVSREKKESFPLTVTSAQKNPTAFYLCASSMSGQGNTEAFFGQGTRLTVV.

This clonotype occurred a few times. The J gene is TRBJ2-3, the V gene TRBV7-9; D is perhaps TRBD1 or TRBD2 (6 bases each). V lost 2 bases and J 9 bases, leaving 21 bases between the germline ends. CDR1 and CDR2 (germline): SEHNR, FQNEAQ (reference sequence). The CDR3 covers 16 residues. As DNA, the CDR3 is TGTGCCAGCAGCTTATTCGGGGGTCGAGGGGGGAACACGCAGTATTTT. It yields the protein CASSLFGGRGGNTQYF.

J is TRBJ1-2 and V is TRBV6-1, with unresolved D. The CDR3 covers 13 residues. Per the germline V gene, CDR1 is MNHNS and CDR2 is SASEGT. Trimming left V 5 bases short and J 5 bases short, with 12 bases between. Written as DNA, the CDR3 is TGTGCCAGCAGTCCAGAGAGAAAGTATGGCTACACCTTC. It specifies CASSPERKYGYTF.

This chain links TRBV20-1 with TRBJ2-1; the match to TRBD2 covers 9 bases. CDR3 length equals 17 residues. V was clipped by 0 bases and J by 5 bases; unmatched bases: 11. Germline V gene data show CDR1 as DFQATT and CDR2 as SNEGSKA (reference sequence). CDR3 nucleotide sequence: TGCAGTGCTAGAGATAGGGATAGCGGGAGTCCGGACAATGAGCAGTTCTTC. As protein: CSARDRDSGSPDNEQFF.

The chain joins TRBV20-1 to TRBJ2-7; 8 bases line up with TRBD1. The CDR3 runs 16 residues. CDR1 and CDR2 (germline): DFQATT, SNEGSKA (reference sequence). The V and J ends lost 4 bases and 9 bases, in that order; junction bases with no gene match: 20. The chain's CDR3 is CSATLGLRTGLDGQYF. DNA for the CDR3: TGCAGTGCTACATTGGGACTCCGGACAGGGCTGGACGGGCAGTACTTC.

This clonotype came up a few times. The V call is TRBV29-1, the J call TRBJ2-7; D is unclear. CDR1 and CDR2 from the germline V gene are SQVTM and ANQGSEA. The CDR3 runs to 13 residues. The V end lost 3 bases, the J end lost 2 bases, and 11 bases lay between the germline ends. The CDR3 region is CSVEAGTTYEQYF. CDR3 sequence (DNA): TGCAGCGTTGAGGCAGGTACCACCTACGAGCAGTACTTC.

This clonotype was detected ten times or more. The CDR3 here is CASSLAGLPTGANVLTF. DNA of the CDR3: TGTGCCAGCAGTTTGGCAGGGCTGCCTACTGGGGCCAACGTCCTGACTTTC. The rearrangement links TRBV27 to TRBJ2-6; D is possibly TRBD1 (5 bases). With 3 bases removed from V and 2 bases from J, the gap between germline ends came to 14 bases. Germline assignment: CDR1 MNHEY and CDR2 SMNVEV (reference sequence). There are 17 residues in the CDR3.

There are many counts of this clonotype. The CDR3 region is CAWSRGQGITEAFF. Here the CDR3 DNA reads TGTGCCTGGAGTAGAGGACAGGGGATTACTGAAGCTTTCTTT. V usage is TRBV30 and J usage is TRBJ1-1; 9 bases line up with TRBD1. V lost 2 bases, J lost 5 bases, and 6 bases stayed unmatched. Germline V gives CDR1 GTSNPN, CDR2 SVGIG (reference sequence). CDR3 length: 14 residues.

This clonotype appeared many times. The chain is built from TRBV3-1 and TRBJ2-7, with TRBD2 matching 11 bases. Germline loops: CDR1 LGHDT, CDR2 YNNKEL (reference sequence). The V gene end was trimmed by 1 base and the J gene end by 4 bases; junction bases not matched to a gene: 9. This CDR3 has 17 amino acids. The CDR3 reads CASSQAGDTSGSYEQYF. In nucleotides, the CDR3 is TGTGCCAGCAGCCAAGCCGGGGATACTAGCGGGAGTTACGAGCAGTACTTC.

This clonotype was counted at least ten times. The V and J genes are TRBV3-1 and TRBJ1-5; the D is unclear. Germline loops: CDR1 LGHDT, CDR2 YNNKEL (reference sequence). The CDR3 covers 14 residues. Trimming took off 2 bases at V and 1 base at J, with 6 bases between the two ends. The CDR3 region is CASSQFGSNQPQHF. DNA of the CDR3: TGTGCCAGCAGCCAATTTGGGAGCAATCAGCCCCAGCATTTT.

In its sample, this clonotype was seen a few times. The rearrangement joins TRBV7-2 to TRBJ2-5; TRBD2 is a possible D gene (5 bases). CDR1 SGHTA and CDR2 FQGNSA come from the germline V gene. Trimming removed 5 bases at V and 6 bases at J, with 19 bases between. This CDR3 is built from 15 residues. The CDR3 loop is CASSPQLVLRKTQYF. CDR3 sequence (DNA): TGTGCCAGCAGCCCGCAACTAGTCCTACGGAAGACCCAGTACTTC.

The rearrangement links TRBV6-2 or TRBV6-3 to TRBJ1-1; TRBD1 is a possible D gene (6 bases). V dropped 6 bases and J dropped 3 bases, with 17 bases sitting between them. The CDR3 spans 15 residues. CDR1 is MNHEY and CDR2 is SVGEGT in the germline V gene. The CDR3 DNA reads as TGTGCCAGCAGATGGGACAAAAAGGGACACACTGAAGCTTTCTTT. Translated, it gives CASRWDKKGHTEAFF.

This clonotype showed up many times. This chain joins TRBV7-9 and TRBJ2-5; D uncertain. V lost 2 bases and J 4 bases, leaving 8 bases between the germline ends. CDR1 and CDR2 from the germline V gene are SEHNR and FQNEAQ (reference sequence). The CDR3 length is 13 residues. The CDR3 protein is CASSLFDGETQYF. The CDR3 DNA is TGTGCCAGCAGCTTATTCGACGGAGAGACCCAGTACTTC.

CDR3 loop: CASMSLGNEQFF. In DNA, the CDR3 is TGTGCCAGCATGAGTTTGGGCAATGAGCAGTTCTTC. The chain employs TRBV6-1 and TRBJ2-1; D is ambiguous. V lost 7 bases, J lost 6 bases, and 10 bases lay in between. In germline, CDR1 is MNHNS, CDR2 SASEGT. The CDR3 runs to 12 residues.

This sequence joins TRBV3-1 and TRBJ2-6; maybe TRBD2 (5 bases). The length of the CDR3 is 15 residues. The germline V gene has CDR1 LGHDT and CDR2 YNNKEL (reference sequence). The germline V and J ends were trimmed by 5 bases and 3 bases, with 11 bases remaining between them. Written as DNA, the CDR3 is TGTGCCAGCAGCGACGAGAGGGTTGGGGCCAACGTCCTGACTTTC. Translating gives CASSDERVGANVLTF.

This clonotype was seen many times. The CDR3 DNA reads TGTGCCAGCAGCACCGCGGCGGGAGACTACGAGCAGTACTTC. Translating gives CASSTAAGDYEQYF. The chain uses TRBV11-1 and TRBJ2-7; 7 bases are shared with TRBD2. The J segment lost 3 bases and the V segment lost 5 bases, leaving 7 bases of the junction unmatched. Per germline, CDR1 SGHAT and CDR2 FQDESV (reference sequence). This CDR3 spans 14 amino acids.